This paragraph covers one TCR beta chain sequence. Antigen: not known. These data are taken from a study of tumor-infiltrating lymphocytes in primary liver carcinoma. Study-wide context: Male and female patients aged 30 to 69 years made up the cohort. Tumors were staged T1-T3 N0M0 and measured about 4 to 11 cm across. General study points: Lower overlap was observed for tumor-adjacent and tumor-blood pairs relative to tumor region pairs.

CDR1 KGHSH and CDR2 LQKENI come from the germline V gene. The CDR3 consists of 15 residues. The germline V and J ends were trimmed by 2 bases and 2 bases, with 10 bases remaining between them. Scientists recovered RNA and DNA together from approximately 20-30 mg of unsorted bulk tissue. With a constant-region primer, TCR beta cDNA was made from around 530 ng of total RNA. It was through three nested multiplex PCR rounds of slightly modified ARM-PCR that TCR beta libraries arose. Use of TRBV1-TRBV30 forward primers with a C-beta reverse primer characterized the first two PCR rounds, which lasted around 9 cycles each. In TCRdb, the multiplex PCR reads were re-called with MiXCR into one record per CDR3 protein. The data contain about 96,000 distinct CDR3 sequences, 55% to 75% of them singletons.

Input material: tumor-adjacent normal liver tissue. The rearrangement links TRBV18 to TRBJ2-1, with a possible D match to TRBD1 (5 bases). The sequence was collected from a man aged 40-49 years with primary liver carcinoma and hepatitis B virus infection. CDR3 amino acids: CASSPRGVPYNEQFF. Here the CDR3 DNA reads TGTGCCAGCTCACCAAGGGGTGTGCCCTACAATGAGCAGTTCTTC. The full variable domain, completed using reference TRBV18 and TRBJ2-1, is NAGVMQNPRHLVRRRGQEARLRCSPMKGHSHVYWYRQLPEEGLKFMVYLQKENIIDESGMPKERFSAEFPKEGPSILRIQQVVRGDSAAYFCASSPRGVPYNEQFFGPGTRLTVL.